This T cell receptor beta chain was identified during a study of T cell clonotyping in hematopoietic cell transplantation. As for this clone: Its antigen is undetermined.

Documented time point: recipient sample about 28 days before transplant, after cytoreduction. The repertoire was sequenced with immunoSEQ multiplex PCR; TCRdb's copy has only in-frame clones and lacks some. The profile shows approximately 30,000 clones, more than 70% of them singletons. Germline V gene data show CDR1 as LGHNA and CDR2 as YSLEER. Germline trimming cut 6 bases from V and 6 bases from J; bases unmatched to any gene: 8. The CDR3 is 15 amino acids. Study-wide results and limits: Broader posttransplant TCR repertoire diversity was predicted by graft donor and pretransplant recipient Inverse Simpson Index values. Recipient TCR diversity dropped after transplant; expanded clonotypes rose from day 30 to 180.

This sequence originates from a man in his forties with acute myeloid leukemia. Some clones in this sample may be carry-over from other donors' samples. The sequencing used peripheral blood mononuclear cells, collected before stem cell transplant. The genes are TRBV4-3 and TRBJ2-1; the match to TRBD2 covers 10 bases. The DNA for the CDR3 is TGCGCCAGCAGGTATACAGCGGGGGGGGGCAATGAGCAGTTCTTC. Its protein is CASRYTAGGGNEQFF.